The entry below describes one TCR beta chain. This sample stems from a study of control samples from healthy donors and cancer patients. V was cut by 8 bases and J by 4 bases, with 9 bases left in between. The CDR3 is 12 residues long. Germline lookup yields CDR1 SGHNT and CDR2 YENEEA. The method was immunoSEQ multiplex PCR; TCRdb's version includes in-frame clones alone and lacks a portion of them. Here the sample spans roughly 140,000 clones, around 90% being singletons. The J gene is TRBJ1-3, the V gene TRBV11-3; D uncertain. The sequence came from a man in his thirties or forties in good health. What was sequenced was blood. The CDR3 nucleotides are TGTGCCAGCCAAGGGCGGGGAAACACCATATATTTT. Protein sequence: CASQGRGNTIYF.